One sample yielded the 4 T cell receptor beta chains listed below, sequenced in a study of blood T cell repertoires in COVID-19. Here immunoSEQ multiplex PCR was the method, and the copy in TCRdb shows in-frame clones only, minus some. Here the sample spans 100,000 or so clones, around 87% being singletons. The sequenced material came from peripheral blood. All receptors come from a man aged 45 to 65 with active or convalescent COVID-19.

The chain recombines TRBV6-6 with TRBJ1-1, with 8 bases matching TRBD1. The V gene end was trimmed by 5 bases and the J gene end by 4 bases; junction bases not matched to a gene: 15. Germline assignment: CDR1 MNHNY and CDR2 SVGAGI (reference sequence). The CDR3 totals 17 residues. The CDR3 here is CASSLSSGQGRGTEAFF. CDR3 DNA sequence: TGTGCCAGCAGTCTCTCAAGCGGACAGGGCCGCGGCACTGAAGCTTTCTTT.

This clone was observed once. The chain joins TRBV6-2 or TRBV6-3 to TRBJ2-4, with D hard to call. This CDR3 comprises 18 residues. V lost 2 bases to trimming and J lost 0 bases, with 17 bases between them. Germline CDR1 and CDR2: MNHEY and SVGEGT. CDR3 amino acids: CASSYSERGSLAKNIQYF. The CDR3 region has the DNA TGTGCCAGCAGTTACAGTGAGCGCGGCAGCCTAGCCAAAAACATTCAGTACTTC.

The chain joins TRBV21-1 to TRBJ1-6; the table's TRBD1 call for D was not verified on the DNA. TRBV21-1 is a recognized pseudogene. This CDR3 is built from 14 residues. CDR3 DNA: TGTGCCAGCCGACCGGGACAGTTTAATTCACCCCTCCACTTT. Translated, it gives CASRPGQFNSPLHF.

J is TRBJ2-5 and V is TRBV5-4; the match to TRBD2 covers 12 bases. V lost 4 bases to trimming and J lost 5 bases; unmatched junction nucleotides: 9. Germline CDR1 and CDR2: SGHNT and YYREEE (reference sequence). This CDR3 has 16 residues. CDR3 region: CASSIASGGARETQYF. The DNA of the CDR3 is TGTGCCAGCAGCATAGCTAGCGGGGGGGCCCGGGAGACCCAGTACTTC.